Below, 9 T cell receptor beta chains from the same sample are listed, as sequenced in a study of CD8+CD57+ T cells in acquired aplastic anemia. The TCR beta profiling, which covered VDJ combination and CDR3 sequence, was carried out using genomic DNA as the template. TCRdb re-called the reads with MiXCR, one entry per CDR3 protein. Of 150,000 to 200,000 distinct CDR3 sequences listed, around half are singletons. Patients who underwent sequencing had shown CD8+CD57+ cell expansion by flow cytometry. The source material was sorted CD4+, CD8+, or CD8+CD57+ T cells (not recorded which) from PBMCs. Receptors originate from a human donor with aplastic anemia.

The chain links TRBV19 to TRBJ2-5; D tentatively fits TRBD1 or TRBD2 (6 bases each). With 6 bases removed from V and 2 bases from J, the gap between germline ends came to 19 bases. Per germline, CDR1 LNHDA and CDR2 SQIVND (reference sequence). This CDR3 comprises 16 residues. DNA for the CDR3: TGTGCCAGTAGGAATTCGGGGGCGGGACCACAAGAGACCCAGTACTTC. The encoded protein is CASRNSGAGPQETQYF.

This chain connects TRBV19 to TRBJ1-5, with D perhaps matching TRBD1 (6 bases). Germline CDR1 LNHDA, CDR2 SQIVND (reference sequence). This CDR3 is built from 14 residues. V dropped 6 bases and J dropped 7 bases, with 16 bases sitting between them. CDR3 residues: CASSTIRGRQPQHF. The CDR3 nucleotides read TGTGCCAGTAGCACGATCAGGGGCCGGCAGCCCCAGCATTTT.

This clonotype has ten or more counts. V and J are TRBV10-3 and TRBJ2-1; 9 nucleotides match TRBD2. Trimming took 3 bases from V and 5 from J; bases not matched to a gene: 5. Germline-derived CDR1 and CDR2 are ENHRY and SYGVKD. The CDR3 consists of 15 residues. The CDR3 reads CAISDRSGGNNEQFF. Written as DNA, the CDR3 is TGTGCCATCAGTGACCGTAGCGGGGGTAACAATGAGCAGTTCTTC.

V is TRBV27 and J is TRBJ2-7; 7 nucleotides align to TRBD1. The germline V gene encodes CDR1 MNHEY and CDR2 SMNVEV (reference sequence). After removal of 2 bases from V and 0 bases from J, the junction contained 4 bases not matched to a gene. The length of the CDR3 is 15 residues. CDR3 bases: TGTGCCAGCAGTTTAAGGGGACAGAGCTCCTACGAGCAGTACTTC. Translation gives CASSLRGQSSYEQYF.

Remarks on this clonotype: Without the conserved terminal phenylalanine or tryptophan, this CDR3 likely stems from a read error. The genes are TRBV4-1 and TRBJ1-5, with D uncertain. The CDR3 contains 13 residues. The V end was cut by 4 bases, the J end by 9 bases, with 13 bases between. Germline V CDR1 and CDR2: MGHRA, YSYEKL. CDR3 nucleotides: TGCGCCAGCAGCCCCCCGTTGGGTCGGCCCCAGCATTGT. Translated, it gives CASSPPLGRPQHC.

A word on this clonotype: Because it lacks the conserved phenylalanine or tryptophan at the end, this CDR3 is likely a read error. The DNA is omitted, as the CDR3 cannot be located on it reliably, and the CDR3 follows TCRdb's listing. The rearrangement uses TRBV7-9 and TRBJ1-1. Including both end residues, the CDR3 is 15 amino acids long. The germline V gene has CDR1 SEHNR and CDR2 FQNEAQ (reference sequence). The CDR3 protein is CASSLDLGLNTEVFS.

This clonotype was counted many times. The gene calls are TRBV11-1 and TRBJ1-3, with 8 bases that match TRBD1. V trimming: 5 bases; J trimming: 5 bases; junction bases outside the gene matches: 20. The V gene's germline CDR1 is SGHAT and CDR2 FQDESV (reference sequence). The CDR3 sequence is 19 residues long. CDR3 sequence reads: CASSQRTGTEYKARNTIYF. CDR3 sequence (DNA): TGTGCCAGCAGCCAGAGGACAGGGACGGAGTATAAGGCCCGAAACACCATATATTTT.

This rearrangement joins TRBV10-3 to TRBJ2-7, with D possibly matching TRBD1 (5 bases). CDR3 length: 15 amino acids. Germline V CDR1 and CDR2: ENHRY, SYGVKD. Between the trimmed V and J ends, which lost 9 bases and 1 base, there was a span of 19 bases. As DNA, the CDR3 is TGTGCCATAGCCCGGACACTACAAAATTCCTACGAGCAGTACTTC. Its protein is CAIARTLQNSYEQYF.

Many counts were recorded for this clonotype. The chain carries TRBV2 and TRBJ1-1; no reliable D call. The CDR3 runs to 14 residues. Germline V gene data show CDR1 as SNHLY and CDR2 as FYNNEI. V was cut by 6 bases and J by 0 bases, with 11 bases left in between. The CDR3 region is CASSRGVMNTEAFF. The DNA of the CDR3 is TGTGCCAGCAGCCGTGGGGTTATGAACACTGAAGCTTTCTTT.